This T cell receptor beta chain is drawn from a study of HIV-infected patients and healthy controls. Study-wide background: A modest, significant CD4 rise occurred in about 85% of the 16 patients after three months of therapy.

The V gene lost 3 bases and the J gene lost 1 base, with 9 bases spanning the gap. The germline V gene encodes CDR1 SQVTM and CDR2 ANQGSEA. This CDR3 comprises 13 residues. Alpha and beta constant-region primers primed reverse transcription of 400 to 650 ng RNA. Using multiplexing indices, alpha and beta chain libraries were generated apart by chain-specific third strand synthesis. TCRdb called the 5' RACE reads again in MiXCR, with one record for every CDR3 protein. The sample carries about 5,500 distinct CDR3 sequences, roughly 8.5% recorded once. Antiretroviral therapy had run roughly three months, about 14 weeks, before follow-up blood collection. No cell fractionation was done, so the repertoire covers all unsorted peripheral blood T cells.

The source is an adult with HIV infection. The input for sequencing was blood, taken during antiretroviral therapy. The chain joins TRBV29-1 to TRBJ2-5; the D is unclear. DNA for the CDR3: TGCAGCGTTGAGGCCAGCATCCAAGAGACCCAGTACTTC. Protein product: CSVEASIQETQYF.